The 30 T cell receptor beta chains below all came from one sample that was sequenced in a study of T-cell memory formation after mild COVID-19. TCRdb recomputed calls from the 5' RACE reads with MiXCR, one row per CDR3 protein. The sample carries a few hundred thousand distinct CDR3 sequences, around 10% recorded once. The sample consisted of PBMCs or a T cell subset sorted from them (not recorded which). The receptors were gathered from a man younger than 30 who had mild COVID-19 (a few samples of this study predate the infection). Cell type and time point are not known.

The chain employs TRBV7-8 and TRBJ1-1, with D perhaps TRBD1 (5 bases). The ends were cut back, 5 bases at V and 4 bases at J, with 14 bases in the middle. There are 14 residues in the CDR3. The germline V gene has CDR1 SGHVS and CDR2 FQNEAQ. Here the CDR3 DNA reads TGTGCCAGCAGCACCAAAGGACACCCCACTGAAGCTTTCTTT. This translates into CASSTKGHPTEAFF.

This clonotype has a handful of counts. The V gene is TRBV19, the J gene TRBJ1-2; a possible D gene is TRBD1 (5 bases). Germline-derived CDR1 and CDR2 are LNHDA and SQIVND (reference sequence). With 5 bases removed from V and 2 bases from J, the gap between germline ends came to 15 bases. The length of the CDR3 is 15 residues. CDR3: CASSARRGDNYGYTF. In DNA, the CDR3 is TGTGCCAGTAGTGCCCGGCGGGGCGACAACTATGGCTACACCTTC.

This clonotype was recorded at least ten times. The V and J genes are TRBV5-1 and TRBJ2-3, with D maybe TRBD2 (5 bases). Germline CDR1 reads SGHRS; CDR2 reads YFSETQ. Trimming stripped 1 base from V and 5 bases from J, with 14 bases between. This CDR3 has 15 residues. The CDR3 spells CASSLWVPSGDTQYF. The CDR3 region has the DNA TGCGCCAGCAGCTTGTGGGTCCCGAGCGGAGATACGCAGTATTTT.

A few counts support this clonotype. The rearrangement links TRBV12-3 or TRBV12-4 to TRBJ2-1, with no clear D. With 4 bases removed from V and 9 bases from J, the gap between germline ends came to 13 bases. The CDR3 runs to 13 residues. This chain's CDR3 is CASSSGPSSEQFF. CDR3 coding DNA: TGTGCCAGCAGTTCCGGACCGTCAAGTGAGCAGTTCTTC.

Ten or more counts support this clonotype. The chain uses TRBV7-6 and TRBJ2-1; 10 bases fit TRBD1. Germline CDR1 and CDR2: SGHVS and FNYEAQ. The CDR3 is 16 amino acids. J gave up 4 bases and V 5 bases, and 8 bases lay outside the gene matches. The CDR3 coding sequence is TGTGCCAGCAGCATAAACCCGGGACAGGGGTACAATGAGCAGTTCTTC. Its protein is CASSINPGQGYNEQFF.

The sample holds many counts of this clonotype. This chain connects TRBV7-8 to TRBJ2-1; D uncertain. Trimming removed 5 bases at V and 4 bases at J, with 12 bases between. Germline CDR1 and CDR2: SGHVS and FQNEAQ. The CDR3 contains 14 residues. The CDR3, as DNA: TGTGCCAGCAGCCGCTTGAAGGGATACAATGAGCAGTTCTTC. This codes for CASSRLKGYNEQFF.

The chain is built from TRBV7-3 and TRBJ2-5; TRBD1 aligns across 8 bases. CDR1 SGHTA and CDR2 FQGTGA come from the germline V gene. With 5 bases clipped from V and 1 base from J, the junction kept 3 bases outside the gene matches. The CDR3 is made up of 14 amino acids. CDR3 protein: CASSPGQAQETQYF. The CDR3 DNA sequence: TGTGCCAGCAGCCCGGGACAGGCCCAAGAGACCCAGTACTTC.

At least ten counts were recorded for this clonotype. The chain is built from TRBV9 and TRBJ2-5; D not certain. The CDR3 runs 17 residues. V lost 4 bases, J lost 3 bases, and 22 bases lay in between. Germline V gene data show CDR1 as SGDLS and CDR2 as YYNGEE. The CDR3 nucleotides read TGTGCCAGCAGCCCAAGACTCGAAATGTGGGGTGAAGAGACCCAGTACTTC. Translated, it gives CASSPRLEMWGEETQYF. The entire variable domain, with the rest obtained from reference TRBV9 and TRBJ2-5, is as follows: DSGVTQTPKHLITATGQRVTLRCSPRSGDLSVYWYQQSLDQGLQFLIQYYNGEERAKGNILERFSAQQFPDLHSELNLSSLELGDSALYFCASSPRLEMWGEETQYFGPGTRLLVL.

CDR3 DNA: TGTGCCAGCAGTTACGGGACAGGGAGTAACTATGGCTACACCTTC. Its protein is CASSYGTGSNYGYTF. The V and J genes are TRBV6-5 and TRBJ1-2; TRBD1 matches 9 bases. V trimming: 2 bases; J trimming: 1 base; junction bases outside the gene matches: 2. This CDR3 region has 15 residues. Looked up from germline, CDR1 is MNHEY and CDR2 is SVGAGI.

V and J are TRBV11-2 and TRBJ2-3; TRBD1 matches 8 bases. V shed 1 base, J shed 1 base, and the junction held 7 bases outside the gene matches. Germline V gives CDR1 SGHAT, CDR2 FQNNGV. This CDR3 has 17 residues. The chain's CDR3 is CASSLGQGTLGTDTQYF. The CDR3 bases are TGTGCCAGCAGCTTAGGACAGGGGACTCTAGGCACAGATACGCAGTATTTT.

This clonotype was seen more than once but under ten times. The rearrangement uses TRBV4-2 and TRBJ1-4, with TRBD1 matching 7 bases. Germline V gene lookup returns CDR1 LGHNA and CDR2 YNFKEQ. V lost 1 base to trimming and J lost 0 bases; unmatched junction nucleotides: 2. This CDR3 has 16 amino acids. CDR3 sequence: CASSQAGTATNEKLFF. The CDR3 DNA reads TGTGCCAGCAGCCAAGCGGGGACAGCAACTAATGAAAAACTGTTTTTT.

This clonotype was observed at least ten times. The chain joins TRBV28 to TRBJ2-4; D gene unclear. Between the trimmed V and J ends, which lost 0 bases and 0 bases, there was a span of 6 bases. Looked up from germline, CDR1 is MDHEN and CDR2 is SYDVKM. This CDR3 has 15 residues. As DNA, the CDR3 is TGTGCCAGCAGTTTATGCTGCCGAGCCAAAAACATTCAGTACTTC. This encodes CASSLCCRAKNIQYF.

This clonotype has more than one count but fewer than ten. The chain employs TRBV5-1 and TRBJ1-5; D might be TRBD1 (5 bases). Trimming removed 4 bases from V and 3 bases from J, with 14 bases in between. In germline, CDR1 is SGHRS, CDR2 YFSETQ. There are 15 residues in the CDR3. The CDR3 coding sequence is TGCGCCAGCAGCCGGGACGGGGGAACCAATCAGCCCCAGCATTTT. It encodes CASSRDGGTNQPQHF. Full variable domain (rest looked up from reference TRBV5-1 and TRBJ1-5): KAGVTQTPRYLIKTRGQQVTLSCSPISGHRSVSWYQQTPGQGLQFLFEYFSETQRNKGNFPGRFSGRQFSNSRSEMNVSTLELGDSALYLCASSRDGGTNQPQHFGDGTRLSIL.

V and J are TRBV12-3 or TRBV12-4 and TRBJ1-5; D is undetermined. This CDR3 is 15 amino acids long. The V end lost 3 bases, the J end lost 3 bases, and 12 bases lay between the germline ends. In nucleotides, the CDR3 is TGTGCCAGCAGTTTGGGGTCCACGGTCAATCAGCCCCAGCATTTT. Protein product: CASSLGSTVNQPQHF.

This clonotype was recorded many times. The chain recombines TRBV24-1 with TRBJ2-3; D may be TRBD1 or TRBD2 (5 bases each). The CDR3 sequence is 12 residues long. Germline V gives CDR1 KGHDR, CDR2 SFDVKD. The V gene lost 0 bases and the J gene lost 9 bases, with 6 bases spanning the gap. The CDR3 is CATSDLWGTQYF. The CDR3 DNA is TGTGCCACCAGTGATTTGTGGGGGACGCAGTATTTT.

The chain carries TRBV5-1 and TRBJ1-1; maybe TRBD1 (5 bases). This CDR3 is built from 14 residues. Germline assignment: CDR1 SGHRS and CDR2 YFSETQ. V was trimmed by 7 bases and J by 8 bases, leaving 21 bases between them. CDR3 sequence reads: CASATGTPTSEAFF. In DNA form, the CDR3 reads TGCGCCAGCGCTACCGGGACCCCTACGAGCGAAGCTTTCTTT.

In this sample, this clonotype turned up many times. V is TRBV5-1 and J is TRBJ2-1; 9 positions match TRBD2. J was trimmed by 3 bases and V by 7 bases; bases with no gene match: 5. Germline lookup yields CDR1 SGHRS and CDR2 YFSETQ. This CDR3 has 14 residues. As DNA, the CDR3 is TGCGCCAGCTCCTTAGCGGGGGTCTACAATGAGCAGTTCTTC. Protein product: CASSLAGVYNEQFF.

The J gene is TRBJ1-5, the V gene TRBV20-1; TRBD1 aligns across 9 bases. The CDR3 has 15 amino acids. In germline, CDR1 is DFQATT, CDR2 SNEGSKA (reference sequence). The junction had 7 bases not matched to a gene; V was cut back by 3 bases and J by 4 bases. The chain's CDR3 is CSARILGQGNQPQHF. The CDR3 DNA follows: TGCAGTGCTAGGATTCTAGGACAGGGGAATCAGCCCCAGCATTTT.

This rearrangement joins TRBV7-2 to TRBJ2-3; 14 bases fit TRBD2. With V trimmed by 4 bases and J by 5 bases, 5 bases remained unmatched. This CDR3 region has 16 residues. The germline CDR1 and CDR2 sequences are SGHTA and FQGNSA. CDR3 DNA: TGTGCCAGCAGCTCGGGACTAGCGGGGGCTCGAGATACGCAGTATTTT. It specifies CASSSGLAGARDTQYF.

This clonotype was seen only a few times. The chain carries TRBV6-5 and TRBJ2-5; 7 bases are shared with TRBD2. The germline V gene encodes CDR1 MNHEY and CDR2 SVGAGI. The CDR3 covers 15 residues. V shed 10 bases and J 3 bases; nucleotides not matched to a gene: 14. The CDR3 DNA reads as TGTGCCACTCAGGAAGCGGGGCCACTTAAAGAGACCCAGTACTTC. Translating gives CATQEAGPLKETQYF.

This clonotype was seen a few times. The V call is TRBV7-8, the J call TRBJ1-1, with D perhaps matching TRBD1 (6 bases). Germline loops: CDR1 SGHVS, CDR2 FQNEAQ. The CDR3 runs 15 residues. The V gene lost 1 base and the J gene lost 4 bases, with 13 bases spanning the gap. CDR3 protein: CASSLGVGGGTEAFF. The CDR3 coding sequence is TGTGCCAGCAGCTTAGGGGTCGGGGGCGGCACTGAAGCTTTCTTT.

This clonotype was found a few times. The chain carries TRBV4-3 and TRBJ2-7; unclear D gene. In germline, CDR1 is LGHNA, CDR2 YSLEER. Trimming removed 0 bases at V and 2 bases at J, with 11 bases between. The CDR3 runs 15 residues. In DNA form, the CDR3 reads TGCGCCAGCAGCCAAGATAAGGGTTTAGCCTACGAGCAGTACTTC. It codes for CASSQDKGLAYEQYF.

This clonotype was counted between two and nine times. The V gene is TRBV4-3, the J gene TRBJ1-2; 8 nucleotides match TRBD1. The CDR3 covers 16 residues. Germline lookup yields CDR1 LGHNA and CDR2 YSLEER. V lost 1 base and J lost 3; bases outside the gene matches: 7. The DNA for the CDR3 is TGCGCCAGCAGCCAAGCTTCCGCAGGGGGCGACTATGGCTACACCTTC. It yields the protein CASSQASAGGDYGYTF.

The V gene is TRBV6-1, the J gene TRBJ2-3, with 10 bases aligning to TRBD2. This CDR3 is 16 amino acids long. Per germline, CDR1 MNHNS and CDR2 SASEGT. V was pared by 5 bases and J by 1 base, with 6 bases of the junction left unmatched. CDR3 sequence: CASSFPLAGGTDTQYF. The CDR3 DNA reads TGTGCCAGCAGTTTCCCGCTAGCGGGGGGCACAGATACGCAGTATTTT.

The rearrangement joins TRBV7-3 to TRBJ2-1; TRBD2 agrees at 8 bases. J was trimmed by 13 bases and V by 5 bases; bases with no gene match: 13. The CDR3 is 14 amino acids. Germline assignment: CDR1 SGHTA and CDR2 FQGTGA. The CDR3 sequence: CASSPQDSRGVQFF. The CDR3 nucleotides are TGTGCCAGCAGCCCCCAAGATTCGCGGGGGGTTCAGTTCTTC. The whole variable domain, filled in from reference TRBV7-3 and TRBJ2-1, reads GAGVSQTPSNKVTEKGKYVELRCDPISGHTALYWYRQSLGQGPEFLIYFQGTGAADDSGLPNDRFFAVRPEGSVSTLKIQRTERGDSAVYLCASSPQDSRGVQFFGPGTRLTVL.

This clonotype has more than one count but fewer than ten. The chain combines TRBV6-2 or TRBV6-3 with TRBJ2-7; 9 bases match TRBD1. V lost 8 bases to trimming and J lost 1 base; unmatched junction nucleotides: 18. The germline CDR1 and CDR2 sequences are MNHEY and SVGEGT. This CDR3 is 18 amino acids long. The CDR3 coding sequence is TGTGCCAGCGGCAGCGAAGAGAGGACAGGGGCGTATTCCTACGAGCAGTACTTC. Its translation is CASGSEERTGAYSYEQYF.

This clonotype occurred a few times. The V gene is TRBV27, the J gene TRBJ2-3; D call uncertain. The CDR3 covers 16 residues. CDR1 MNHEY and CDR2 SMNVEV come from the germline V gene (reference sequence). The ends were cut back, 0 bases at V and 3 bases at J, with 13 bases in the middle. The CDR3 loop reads CASSLSGIPDTDTQYF. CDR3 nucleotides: TGTGCCAGCAGTTTATCGGGAATTCCAGATACAGATACGCAGTATTTT.

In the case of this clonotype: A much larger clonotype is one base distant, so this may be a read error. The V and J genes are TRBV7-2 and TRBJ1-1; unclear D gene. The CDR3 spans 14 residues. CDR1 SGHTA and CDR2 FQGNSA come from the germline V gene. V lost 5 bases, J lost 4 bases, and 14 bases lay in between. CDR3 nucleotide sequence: TGTGCCAGCAGCCAGGATGGGGTTGGCACTGAAGCTTTCTTT. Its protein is CASSQDGVGTEAFF.

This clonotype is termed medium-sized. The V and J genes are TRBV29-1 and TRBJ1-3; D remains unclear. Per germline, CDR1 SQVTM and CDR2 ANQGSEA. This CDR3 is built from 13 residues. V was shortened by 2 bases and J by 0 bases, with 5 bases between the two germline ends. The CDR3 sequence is CSVEPGSGNTIYF. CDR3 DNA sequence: TGCAGCGTTGAACCAGGCTCTGGAAACACCATATATTTT.

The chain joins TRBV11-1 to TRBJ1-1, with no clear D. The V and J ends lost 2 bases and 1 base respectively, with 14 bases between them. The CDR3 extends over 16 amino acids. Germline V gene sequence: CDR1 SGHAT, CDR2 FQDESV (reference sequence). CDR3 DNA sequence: TGTGCCAGCAGCTTATATGGGGATTATAGGAACACTGAAGCTTTCTTT. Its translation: CASSLYGDYRNTEAFF.